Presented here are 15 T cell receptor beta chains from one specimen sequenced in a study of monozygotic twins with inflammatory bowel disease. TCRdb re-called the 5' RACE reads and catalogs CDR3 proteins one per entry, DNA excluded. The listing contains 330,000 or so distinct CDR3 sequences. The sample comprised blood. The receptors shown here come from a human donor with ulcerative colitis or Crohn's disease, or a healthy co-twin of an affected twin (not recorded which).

CDR3: CASKDYGTAYGYTF. The chain employs TRBV2 and TRBJ1-2. There are 14 residues in the CDR3. Germline CDR1 reads SNHLY; CDR2 reads FYNNEI. Drawing the rest from reference TRBV2 and TRBJ1-2, the complete variable domain is EPEVTQTPSHQVTQMGQEVILRCVPISNHLYFYWYRQILGQKVEFLVSFYNNEISEKSEIFDDQFSVERPDGSNFTLKIRSTKLEDSAMYFCASKDYGTAYGYTFGSGTRLTVV.

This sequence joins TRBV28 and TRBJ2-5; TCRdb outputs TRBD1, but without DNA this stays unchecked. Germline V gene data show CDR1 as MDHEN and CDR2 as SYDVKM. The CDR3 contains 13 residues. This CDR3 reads CASSPGQEETQYF.

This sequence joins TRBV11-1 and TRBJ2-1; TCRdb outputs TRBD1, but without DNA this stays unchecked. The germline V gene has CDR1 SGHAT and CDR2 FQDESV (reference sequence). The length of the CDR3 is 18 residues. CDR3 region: CASSLAVQGKGPYNEQFF.

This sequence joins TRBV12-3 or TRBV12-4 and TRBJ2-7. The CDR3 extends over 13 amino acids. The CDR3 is CASSLTPNYEQYF.

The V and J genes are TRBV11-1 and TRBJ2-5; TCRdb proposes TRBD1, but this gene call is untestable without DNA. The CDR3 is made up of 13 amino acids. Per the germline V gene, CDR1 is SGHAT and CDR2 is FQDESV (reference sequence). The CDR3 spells CASRPAGRETQYF. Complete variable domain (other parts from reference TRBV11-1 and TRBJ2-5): EAEVAQSPRYKITEKSQAVAFWCDPISGHATLYWYRQILGQGPELLVQFQDESVVDDSQLPKDRFSAERLKGVDSTLKIQPAELGDSAMYLCASRPAGRETQYFGPGTRLLVL.

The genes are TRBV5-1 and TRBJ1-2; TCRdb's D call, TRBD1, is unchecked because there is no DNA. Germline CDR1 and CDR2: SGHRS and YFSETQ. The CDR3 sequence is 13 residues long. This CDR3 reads CASSNGQGTGYTF.

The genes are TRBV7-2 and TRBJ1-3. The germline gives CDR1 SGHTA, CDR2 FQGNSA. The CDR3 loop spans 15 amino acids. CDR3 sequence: CASSFSRVPGNTIYF.

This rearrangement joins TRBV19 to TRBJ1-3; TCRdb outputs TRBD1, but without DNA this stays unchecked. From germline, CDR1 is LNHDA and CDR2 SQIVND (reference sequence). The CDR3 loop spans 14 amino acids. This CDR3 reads CASSDRGTGNTIYF. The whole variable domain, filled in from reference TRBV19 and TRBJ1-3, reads DGGITQSPKYLFRKEGQNVTLSCEQNLNHDAMYWYRQDPGQGLRLIYYSQIVNDFQKGDIAEGYSVSREKKESFPLTVTSAQKNPTAFYLCASSDRGTGNTIYFGEGSWLTVV.

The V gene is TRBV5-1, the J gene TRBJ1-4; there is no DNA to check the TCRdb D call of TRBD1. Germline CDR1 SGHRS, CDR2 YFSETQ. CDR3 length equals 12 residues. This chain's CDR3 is CATRQGQTPTLF.

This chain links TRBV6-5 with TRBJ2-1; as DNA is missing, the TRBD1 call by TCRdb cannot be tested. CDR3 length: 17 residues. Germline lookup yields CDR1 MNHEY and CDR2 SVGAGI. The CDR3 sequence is CASSYHKGSFLGDEQFF.

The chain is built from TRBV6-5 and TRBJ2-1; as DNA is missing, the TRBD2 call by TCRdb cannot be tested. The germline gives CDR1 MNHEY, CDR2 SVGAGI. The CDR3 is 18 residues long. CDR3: CASSYTARLAGGNNEQFF.

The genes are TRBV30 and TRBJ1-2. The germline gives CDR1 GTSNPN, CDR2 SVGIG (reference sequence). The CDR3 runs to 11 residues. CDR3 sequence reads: CAWSLRFGYTF.

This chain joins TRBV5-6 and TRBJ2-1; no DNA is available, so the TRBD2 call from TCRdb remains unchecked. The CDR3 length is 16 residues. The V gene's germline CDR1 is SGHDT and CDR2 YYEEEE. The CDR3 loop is CASSFGPAGGGNEQFF.

CDR3 amino acids: CASSYLQGPNYNEQFF. The rearrangement uses TRBV4-3 and TRBJ2-1; absent DNA, TCRdb's TRBD2 call cannot be checked. CDR3 length equals 16 residues. The V gene's germline CDR1 is LGHNA and CDR2 YSLEER.

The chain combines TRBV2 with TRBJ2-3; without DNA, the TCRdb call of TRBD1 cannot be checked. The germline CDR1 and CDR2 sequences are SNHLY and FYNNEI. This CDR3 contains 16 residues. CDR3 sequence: CASSSGTGHSTDTQYF.